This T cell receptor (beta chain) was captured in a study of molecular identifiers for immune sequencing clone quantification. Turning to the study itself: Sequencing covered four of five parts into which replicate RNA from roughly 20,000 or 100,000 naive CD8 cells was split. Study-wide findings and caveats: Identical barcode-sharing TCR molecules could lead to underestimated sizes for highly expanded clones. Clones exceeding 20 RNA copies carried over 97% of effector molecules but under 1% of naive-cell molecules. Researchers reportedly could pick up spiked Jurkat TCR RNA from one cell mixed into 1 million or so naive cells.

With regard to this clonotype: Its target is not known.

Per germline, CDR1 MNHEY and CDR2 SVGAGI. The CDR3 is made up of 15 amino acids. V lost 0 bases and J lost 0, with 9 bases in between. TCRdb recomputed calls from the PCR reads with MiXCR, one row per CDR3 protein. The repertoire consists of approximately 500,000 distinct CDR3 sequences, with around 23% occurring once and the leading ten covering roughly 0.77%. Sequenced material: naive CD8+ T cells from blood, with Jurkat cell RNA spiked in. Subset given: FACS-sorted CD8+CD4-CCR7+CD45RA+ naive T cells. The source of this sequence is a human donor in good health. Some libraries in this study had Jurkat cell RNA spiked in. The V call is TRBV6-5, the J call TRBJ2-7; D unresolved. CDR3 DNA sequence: TGTGCCAGCAGTTACTCCCGCACCAGCTCCTACGAGCAGTACTTC. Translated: CASSYSRTSSYEQYF.